This T cell receptor beta chain originates from a study of blood T cell repertoires in COVID-19. Clones were sequenced by immunoSEQ multiplex PCR, and TCRdb holds only the in-frame ones, with some missing. The repertoire holds 400,000 to 500,000 clones, with about 88% as singletons. Trimming removed 6 bases from V and 5 bases from J, with 16 bases in between. CDR1 and CDR2 (germline): MNHNY, SVGAGI (reference sequence). The CDR3 spans 15 residues. The rearrangement uses TRBV6-6 and TRBJ1-4; a possible D gene is TRBD1 (5 bases). The specimen was PBMCs or T cells enriched from blood (not recorded which). The receptor comes from a woman aged 18-30 years who had been exposed to COVID-19. CDR3 sequence (DNA): TGTGCCAGCAGCATACGACAGAATTTGAATGAAAAACTGTTTTTT. Translated, it gives CASSIRQNLNEKLFF.